These 8 T cell receptor beta chains came from one sample sequenced in a study of molecular identifiers for immune sequencing clone quantification. TCRdb analysed the PCR reads with MiXCR anew, one entry per CDR3 protein. The data show some 320,000 distinct CDR3 sequences, about 22% seen once. The sequenced sample was naive CD8+ T cells from blood, with Jurkat cell RNA spiked in. Subset meaning: FACS-sorted CD8+CD4-CCR7+CD45RA+ naive T cells. Source of these receptors: a human donor in good health. Some libraries in this study had Jurkat cell RNA spiked in.

This clonotype has only one observation. This may be a read error, as it is one base from a much larger clone. The chain joins TRBV9 to TRBJ2-2, with D possibly TRBD1 on 5 matching bases. Trimming left V 7 bases short and J 4 bases short, with 14 bases between. The CDR3 runs to 14 residues. The germline V gene has CDR1 SGDLS and CDR2 YYNGEE. The CDR3 is CASGQGSSTGELFF. The CDR3 coding sequence is TGTGCCAGCGGGCAGGGATCGAGCACCGGGGAGCTGTTTTTT.

The rearrangement uses TRBV13 and TRBJ1-2; the D gene is possibly TRBD1 (5 bases). The CDR3 has 14 residues. The germline V and J ends were trimmed by 5 bases and 7 bases, with 17 bases remaining between them. From germline, CDR1 is PRHDT and CDR2 FYEKMQ (reference sequence). CDR3 in amino acids: CASSTTGGSSGYTF. CDR3 in DNA: TGTGCCAGCAGCACTACGGGGGGTTCGAGTGGCTACACCTTC. Based on the CDR3 plus reference TRBV13 and TRBJ1-2, the full variable domain is AAGVIQSPRHLIKEKRETATLKCYPIPRHDTVYWYQQGPGQDPQFLISFYEKMQSDKGSIPDRFSAQQFSDYHSELNMSSLELGDSALYFCASSTTGGSSGYTFGSGTRLTVV.

Comments on this clonotype: A much larger clone differs by one base, so this may be a read error. The CDR3 region is CASSAIDTQYF. The CDR3, as DNA: TGCGCCAGCAGTGCAATAGATACGCAGTATTTT. The chain recombines TRBV10-2 with TRBJ2-3; D uncertain. Germline-derived CDR1 and CDR2 are WSHSY and SAAADI. Trimming stripped 4 bases from V and 5 bases from J, with 4 bases between. CDR3 length: 11 residues.

This clonotype appeared many times. J is TRBJ2-2 and V is TRBV7-3; 10 bases line up with TRBD2. From germline, CDR1 is SGHTA and CDR2 FQGTGA. The CDR3 totals 16 residues. J gave up 6 bases and V 5 bases, and 9 bases lay outside the gene matches. CDR3 sequence: CASSPTSGINPGELFF. CDR3 sequence (DNA): TGTGCCAGCAGCCCTACTAGCGGGATTAACCCCGGGGAGCTGTTTTTT.

Points on this clonotype: Germline and junction disagree at one end, which may indicate a read error. The chain combines TRBV11-2 with TRBJ2-1, with 8 bases that match TRBD2. Looked up from germline, CDR1 is SGHAT and CDR2 is FQNNGV. This CDR3 contains 15 residues. This CDR3 is CASSLFSGEYSEQFF. Here the CDR3 DNA reads TGTGCCAGCAGCTTATTTAGCGGGGAGTACAGTGAGCAGTTCTTC. Supplemented by reference TRBV11-2 and TRBJ2-1, the full variable domain reads EAGVAQSPRYKIIEKRQSVAFWCNPISGHATLYWYQQILGQGPKLLIQFQNNGVVDDSQLPKDRFSAERLKGVDSTLKIQPAKLEDSAVYLCASSLFSGEYSEQFFGPGTRLTVL.

V gene TRBV27 combines with J gene TRBJ2-1; D not resolved. The CDR3 is 13 residues long. From germline, CDR1 is MNHEY and CDR2 SMNVEV (reference sequence). Trimming left V 8 bases short and J 0 bases short, with 8 bases between. CDR3 sequence: CASRSNSYNEQFF. In nucleotides, the CDR3 is TGTGCCAGCCGGAGCAACTCCTACAATGAGCAGTTCTTC.

In its sample, this clonotype was seen many times. V and J are TRBV5-4 and TRBJ2-7; TRBD2 might be the D (6 bases). Per the germline V gene, CDR1 is SGHNT and CDR2 is YYREEE (reference sequence). The CDR3 sequence is 14 residues long. The V end lost 4 bases, the J end lost 5 bases, and 16 bases lay between the germline ends. This chain's CDR3 is CASSPGRGWNEQYF. Written as DNA, the CDR3 is TGTGCCAGCAGCCCCGGGCGGGGATGGAACGAGCAGTACTTC.

The gene calls are TRBV27 and TRBJ2-7, with a possible D match to TRBD2 (6 bases). V lost 4 bases to trimming and J lost 0 bases, with 16 bases between them. The germline CDR1 and CDR2 sequences are MNHEY and SMNVEV (reference sequence). The CDR3 is made up of 16 amino acids. CDR3 residues: CASSSEALASSYEQYF. In DNA form, the CDR3 reads TGTGCCAGCAGTTCAGAGGCCCTAGCGTCCTCCTACGAGCAGTACTTC.